Listed here are 9 T cell receptor beta chains from one sample, sequenced in a study of T cell clonality in common variable immunodeficiency. TCRdb's table, derived via immunoSEQ multiplex PCR, lists solely in-frame clones and lacks some. This set yields under 50,000 clones and no singletons; the top ten hold about 5.9%. The sequenced material came from peripheral blood mononuclear cells. Receptor source: a person aged 18 to 69 in good health.

Comment on this clone: The observed sequence ends 3 residues before the CDR3 terminus, with the missing tail filled in from the germline J gene. The gene calls are TRBV6-1 and TRBJ1-4; TRBD1 matches 7 bases. This CDR3 has 16 amino acids. Trimming at V came to 2 bases and at J to 10 bases, leaving 13 bases not matched to a gene. Per the germline V gene, CDR1 is MNHNS and CDR2 is SASEGT. CDR3 DNA (partial): TGTGCCAGCAGTGAAAGAGGGGGGACAGCCCCCGGAAAA. Translated: CASSERGGTAPGK. The CDR3 reads in full as CASSERGGTAPGKLFF.

Remarks on this clone: The read halts 3 residues ahead of the CDR3 end, with the missing end drawn from the germline J gene. The V and J genes are TRBV6-1 and TRBJ1-3, with D hard to call. The CDR3 totals 15 residues. Germline V gene sequence: CDR1 MNHNS, CDR2 SASEGT. The V end was cut by 1 base, the J end by 0 bases, with 7 bases between. The sequenced part of the CDR3 DNA is TGTGCCAGCAGTGAAGAACTGATCTCTGGAAACACC. As protein: CASSEELISGNT. The whole CDR3 region reads CASSEELISGNTIYF.

This clone was counted at least ten times. The sequenced fragment ends 3 residues before the CDR3 boundary, so the rest is inferred from the germline J gene. The chain joins TRBV28 to TRBJ1-5; D uncertain. The germline V gene has CDR1 MDHEN and CDR2 SYDVKM. The CDR3 loop spans 15 amino acids. The V end lost 3 bases, the J end lost 4 bases, and 13 bases lay between the germline ends. The CDR3 sequence: CASSFSHWQNQPQHF. Partial CDR3 DNA: TGTGCCAGCAGTTTCTCCCATTGGCAAAATCAGCCC.

This clone has only a few counts. The read terminates 3 residues before the CDR3 end, so the remaining end is supplied by the germline J gene. This rearrangement joins TRBV6-1 to TRBJ1-2; D unresolved. Germline V gene lookup returns CDR1 MNHNS and CDR2 SASEGT. The CDR3 has 15 amino acids. The covered CDR3 bases are TGTGCCAGCAGTGAAGGGTGGCAGAACACAGATACC. This gives the protein CASSEGWQNTDT. The full CDR3 reads CASSEGWQNTDTYTF.

There are a few counts of this clone. CDR3 bases read: TGTGCCAGCTCACCATGGCCAGGGGGTTCGTACGAC. Protein sequence: CASSPWPGGSYD. The full CDR3 reads CASSPWPGGSYDYTF. The chain carries TRBV18 and TRBJ1-2; 7 bases align to TRBD1. With the read ending 3 residues before the CDR3 end, the germline J gene is used to fill in that end. CDR1 is KGHSH and CDR2 is LQKENI in the germline V gene. The CDR3 totals 15 residues. Using reference TRBV18 and TRBJ1-2 for the parts outside the CDR3, the full variable domain is NAGVMQNPRHLVRRRGQEARLRCSPMKGHSHVYWYRQLPEEGLKFMVYLQKENIIDESGMPKERFSAEFPKEGPSILRIQQVVRGDSAAYFCASSPWPGGSYDYTFGSGTRLTVV.

The sample holds many counts of this clone. The read ends 3 residues early relative to the CDR3; the germline J gene fills the gap. V and J are TRBV19 and TRBJ1-1; D is perhaps TRBD1 (6 bases). Trimming stripped 4 bases from V and 1 base from J, with 16 bases between. Germline V gives CDR1 LNHDA, CDR2 SQIVND (reference sequence). The CDR3 is made up of 16 amino acids. CDR3: CASSTNSGTRNTEAFF. CDR3 DNA (partial): TGTGCCAGTAGTACTAACTCAGGGACAAGGAACACTGAA.

This clone has at least ten counts. Coverage ceases 3 residues before the CDR3 finishes, and the germline J gene fills in the end. The chain carries TRBV5-5 and TRBJ1-1; D not resolved. V lost 1 base, J lost 1 base, and 5 bases lay in between. The germline V gene has CDR1 SGHKS and CDR2 YYEKEE (reference sequence). CDR3 length equals 13 residues. The CDR3: CASSLNRNTEAFF. The covered CDR3 bases are TGTGCCAGCAGCTTGAACAGGAACACTGAA.

This clone has just a few counts. The read ends 3 residues shy of where the CDR3 ends; the end is completed using the germline J gene. The chain carries TRBV19 and TRBJ1-4; TRBD1 might be the D (5 bases). Germline loops: CDR1 LNHDA, CDR2 SQIVND (reference sequence). The CDR3 loop spans 16 amino acids. CDR3 DNA, as far as it was read: TGTGCCAGTAGTATACAATGGGAGGAAGGGGCCAACGTA. Translation gives CASSIQWEEGANV. The entire CDR3 sequence reads CASSIQWEEGANVLFF.

This clone came up many times. The read terminates 3 residues ahead of where the CDR3 ends, so the germline J gene completes it. The rearrangement uses TRBV30 and TRBJ2-5, with D possibly TRBD1 on 5 matching bases. Germline CDR1 GTSNPN, CDR2 SVGIG (reference sequence). The V end lost 5 bases, the J end lost 0 bases, and 13 bases lay between the germline ends. The CDR3 runs 14 residues. The DNA read from the CDR3 is TGTGCCTGGGGGCAGGGTAGTTACCAAGAGACC. Amino acids: CAWGQGSYQET. The CDR3 in full is CAWGQGSYQETQYF.